Shown below are 3 T cell receptor beta chains from a single sample sequenced in a study of CD8+CD57+ T cells in acquired aplastic anemia. The use of genomic DNA as template underpinned the TCR beta VDJ and CDR3 profiling. TCRdb independently ran MiXCR on the reads; one entry per CDR3 protein. The table has 300,000 or so distinct CDR3 sequences, 55% to 60% seen once. Specimen: sorted CD4+, CD8+, or CD8+CD57+ T cells (not recorded which) from PBMCs. The source of these receptors is a human donor with severe aplastic anemia or a healthy control (not recorded which).

This clonotype was recorded only once. The chain joins TRBV10-2 to TRBJ2-7; D is perhaps TRBD1 (6 bases). This CDR3 region has 15 residues. Trimming shortened V by 6 bases and J by 3 bases, and 18 bases separated the two germline ends. In germline, CDR1 is WSHSY, CDR2 SAAADI. CDR3 loop: CASRTGTPGLYEQYF. The CDR3 coding sequence is TGCGCCAGCAGGACCGGGACACCCGGGCTCTACGAGCAGTACTTC.

This clonotype occurred many times. This chain joins TRBV24-1 and TRBJ1-2; D perhaps matches TRBD1 (6 bases). CDR3 length: 16 residues. Trimming took 7 bases from V and 2 from J, leaving 19 bases between them. Germline V gene data show CDR1 as KGHDR and CDR2 as SFDVKD. Here the CDR3 DNA reads TGTGCCACCAGCCAGGGGCCGGGGCTTGCCAACTATGGCTACACCTTC. This encodes CATSQGPGLANYGYTF.

This clonotype was recorded many times. The chain combines TRBV5-6 with TRBJ1-4; no firm D call. CDR1 SGHDT and CDR2 YYEEEE come from the germline V gene. The V end was cut by 4 bases, the J end by 12 bases, with 16 bases between. The CDR3 spans 13 residues. In DNA form, the CDR3 reads TGTGCCAGCAGCCTATGGGCCCTGAAGGAACTGTTTTTT. Its translation is CASSLWALKELFF.